These 5 T cell receptor beta chains came from one sample sequenced in a study of shared clonotypes between healthy human individuals. Repertoires were generated with immunoSEQ multiplex PCR, while TCRdb's copy carries only in-frame clones and drops some. The table records fewer than 700,000 clones, just over 75% of them present only once. Sequenced material: PBMCs. All receptors come from a woman aged 40 to 50 in good health. Some clones in this sample may be carry-over from other donors' samples.

The genes are TRBV7-2 and TRBJ1-1; 7 positions agree with TRBD1. CDR3 length: 15 amino acids. Germline V gives CDR1 SGHTA, CDR2 FQGNSA. V shed 5 bases and J 1 base; nucleotides not matched to a gene: 7. DNA for the CDR3: TGTGCCAGCAGCCCCCCCGGGACAGCGAACACTGAAGCTTTCTTT. Translating it yields CASSPPGTANTEAFF.

The chain is built from TRBV25-1 and TRBJ2-1; D ambiguous. The CDR3 has 11 residues. Trimming took off 4 bases at V and 4 bases at J, with 2 bases between the two ends. Germline V CDR1 and CDR2: MGHDK, SYGVNS. The CDR3 is CASSVYNEQFF. Written as DNA, the CDR3 is TGTGCCAGCAGTGTATACAATGAGCAGTTCTTC.

The chain uses TRBV19 and TRBJ2-1, with 14 bases fitting TRBD2. CDR3 length: 15 amino acids. CDR1 LNHDA and CDR2 SQIVND come from the germline V gene (reference sequence). V shed 5 bases and J 6 bases; nucleotides not matched to a gene: 3. The CDR3 DNA is TGTGCCAGTAGTCAGGGACTAGCGGGAGCCAATGAGCAGTTCTTC. Its translation: CASSQGLAGANEQFF.

This clone was counted a few times. Other DNA variants within this sample encode the same CDR3. The chain joins TRBV27 to TRBJ2-7; D not certain. The CDR3 has 11 residues. Between the trimmed V and J ends, which lost 2 bases and 3 bases, there was a span of 2 bases. Germline V gives CDR1 MNHEY, CDR2 SMNVEV (reference sequence). CDR3 nucleotides: TGTGCCAGCAGTTTAGGCTACGAGCAGTACTTC. Protein: CASSLGYEQYF.

The V gene is TRBV5-1, the J gene TRBJ2-1; 8 nucleotides match TRBD1. CDR1 SGHRS and CDR2 YFSETQ come from the germline V gene. J was trimmed by 5 bases and V by 1 base; bases with no gene match: 11. CDR3 size: 17 residues. The CDR3 reads CASSLQGAYVANNEQFF. The CDR3, as DNA: TGCGCCAGCAGCTTGCAGGGGGCCTATGTAGCGAACAATGAGCAGTTCTTC. Supplemented by reference TRBV5-1 and TRBJ2-1, the full variable domain reads KAGVTQTPRYLIKTRGQQVTLSCSPISGHRSVSWYQQTPGQGLQFLFEYFSETQRNKGNFPGRFSGRQFSNSRSEMNVSTLELGDSALYLCASSLQGAYVANNEQFFGPGTRLTVL.